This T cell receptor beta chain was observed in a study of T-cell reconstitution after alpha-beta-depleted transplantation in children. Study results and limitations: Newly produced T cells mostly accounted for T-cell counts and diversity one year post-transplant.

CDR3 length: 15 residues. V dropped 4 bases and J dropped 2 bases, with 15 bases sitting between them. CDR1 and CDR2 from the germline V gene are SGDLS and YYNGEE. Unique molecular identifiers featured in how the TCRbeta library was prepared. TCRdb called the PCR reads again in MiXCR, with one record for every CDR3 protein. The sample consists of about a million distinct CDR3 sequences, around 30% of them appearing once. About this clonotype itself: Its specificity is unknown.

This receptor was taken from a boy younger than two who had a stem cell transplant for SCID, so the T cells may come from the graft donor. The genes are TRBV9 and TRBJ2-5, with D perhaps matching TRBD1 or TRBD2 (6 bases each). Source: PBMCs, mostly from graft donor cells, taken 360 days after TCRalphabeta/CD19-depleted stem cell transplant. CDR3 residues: CASSPRGGPQETQYF. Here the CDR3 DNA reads TGTGCCAGCAGCCCGCGAGGGGGGCCACAAGAGACCCAGTACTTC.